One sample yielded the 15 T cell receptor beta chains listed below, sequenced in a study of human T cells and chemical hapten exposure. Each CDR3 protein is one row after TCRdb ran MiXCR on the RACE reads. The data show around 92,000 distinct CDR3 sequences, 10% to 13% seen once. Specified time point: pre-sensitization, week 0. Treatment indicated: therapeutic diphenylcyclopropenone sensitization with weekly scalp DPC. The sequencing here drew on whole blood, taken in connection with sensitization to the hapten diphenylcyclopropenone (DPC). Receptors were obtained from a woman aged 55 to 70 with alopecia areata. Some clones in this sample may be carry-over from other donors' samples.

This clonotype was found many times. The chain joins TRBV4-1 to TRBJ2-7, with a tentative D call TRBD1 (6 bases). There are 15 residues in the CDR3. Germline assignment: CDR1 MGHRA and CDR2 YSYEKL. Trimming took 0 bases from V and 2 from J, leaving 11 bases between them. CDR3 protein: CASSQEVGQTYEQYF. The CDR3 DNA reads TGCGCCAGCAGCCAAGAAGTCGGACAGACCTACGAGCAGTACTTC.

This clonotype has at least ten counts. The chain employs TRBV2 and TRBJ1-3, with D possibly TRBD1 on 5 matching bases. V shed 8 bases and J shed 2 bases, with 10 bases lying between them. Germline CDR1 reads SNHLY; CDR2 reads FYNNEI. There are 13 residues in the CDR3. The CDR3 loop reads CASLWGAGNTIYF. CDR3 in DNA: TGTGCCAGCTTATGGGGGGCTGGAAACACCATATATTTT.

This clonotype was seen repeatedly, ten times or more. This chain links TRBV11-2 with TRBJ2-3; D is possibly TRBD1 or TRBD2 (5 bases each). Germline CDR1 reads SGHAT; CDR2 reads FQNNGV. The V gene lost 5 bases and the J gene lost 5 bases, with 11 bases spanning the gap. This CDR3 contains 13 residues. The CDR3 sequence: CASSRPGGDTQYF. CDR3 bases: TGTGCCAGCAGCCGGCCTGGGGGAGATACGCAGTATTTT.

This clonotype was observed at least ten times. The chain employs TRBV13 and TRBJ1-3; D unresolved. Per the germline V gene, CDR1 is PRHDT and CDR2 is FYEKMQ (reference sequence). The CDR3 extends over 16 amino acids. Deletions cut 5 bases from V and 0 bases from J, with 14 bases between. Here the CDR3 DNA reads TGTGCCAGCAGCCTCAAAGGAGGCTACTCTGGAAACACCATATATTTT. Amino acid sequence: CASSLKGGYSGNTIYF.

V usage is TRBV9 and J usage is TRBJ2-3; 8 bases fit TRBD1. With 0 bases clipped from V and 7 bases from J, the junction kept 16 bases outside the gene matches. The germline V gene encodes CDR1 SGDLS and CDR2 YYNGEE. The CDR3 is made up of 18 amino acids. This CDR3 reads CASSVAYLDRVSPHTQYF. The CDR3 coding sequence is TGTGCCAGCAGCGTAGCTTATTTGGACAGGGTTAGTCCTCATACGCAGTATTTT.

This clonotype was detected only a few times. In nucleotides, the CDR3 is TGTGCCAGCAGTCTTCAACAGGGTCCGCAGACCCAGTACTTC. Its protein is CASSLQQGPQTQYF. The gene calls are TRBV11-2 and TRBJ2-5, with D possibly TRBD1 on 6 matching bases. The V gene's germline CDR1 is SGHAT and CDR2 FQNNGV. The V gene lost 6 bases and the J gene lost 6 bases, with 17 bases spanning the gap. The CDR3 extends over 14 amino acids. Full variable domain (remainder filled in from reference TRBV11-2 and TRBJ2-5): EAGVAQSPRYKIIEKRQSVAFWCNPISGHATLYWYQQILGQGPKLLIQFQNNGVVDDSQLPKDRFSAERLKGVDSTLKIQPAKLEDSAVYLCASSLQQGPQTQYFGPGTRLLVL.

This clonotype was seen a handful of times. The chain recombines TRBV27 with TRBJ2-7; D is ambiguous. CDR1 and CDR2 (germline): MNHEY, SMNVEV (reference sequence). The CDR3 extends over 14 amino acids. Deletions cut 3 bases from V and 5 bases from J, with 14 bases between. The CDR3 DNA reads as TGTGCCAGCAGTTTTTTTTCTATGGCGGACGAGCAGTACTTC. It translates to CASSFFSMADEQYF.

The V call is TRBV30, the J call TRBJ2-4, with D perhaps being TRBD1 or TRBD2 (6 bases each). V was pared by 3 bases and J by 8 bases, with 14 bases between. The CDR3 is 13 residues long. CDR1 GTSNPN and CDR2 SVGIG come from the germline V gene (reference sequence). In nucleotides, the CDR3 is TGTGCCTGGAGCCCCACGGGGGCCGACATTCAGTACTTC. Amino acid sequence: CAWSPTGADIQYF.

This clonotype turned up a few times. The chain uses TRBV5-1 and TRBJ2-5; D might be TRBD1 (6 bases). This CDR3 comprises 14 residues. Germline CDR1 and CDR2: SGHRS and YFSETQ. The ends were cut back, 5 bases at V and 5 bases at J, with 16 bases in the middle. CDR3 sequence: CASRYTGLDETQYF. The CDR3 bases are TGCGCCAGCAGGTACACAGGGCTTGACGAGACCCAGTACTTC.

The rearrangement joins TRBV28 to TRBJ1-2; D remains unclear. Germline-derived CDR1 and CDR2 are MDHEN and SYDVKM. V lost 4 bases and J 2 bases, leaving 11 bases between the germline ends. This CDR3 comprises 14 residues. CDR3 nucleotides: TGTGCCAGCAGTTCGCTGCCTCCAAACTATGGCTACACCTTC. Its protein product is CASSSLPPNYGYTF.

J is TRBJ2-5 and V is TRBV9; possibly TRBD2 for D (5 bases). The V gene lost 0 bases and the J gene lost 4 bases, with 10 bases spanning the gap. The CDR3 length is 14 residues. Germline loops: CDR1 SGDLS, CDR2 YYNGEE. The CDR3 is CASSVAEGGETQYF. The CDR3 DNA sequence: TGTGCCAGCAGCGTAGCTGAGGGCGGAGAGACCCAGTACTTC.

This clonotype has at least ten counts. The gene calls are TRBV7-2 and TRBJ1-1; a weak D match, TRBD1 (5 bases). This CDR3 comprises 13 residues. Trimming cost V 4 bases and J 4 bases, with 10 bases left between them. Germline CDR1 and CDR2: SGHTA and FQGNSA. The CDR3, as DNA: TGTGCCAGCAGCTGGGCAGGGACCACTGAAGCTTTCTTT. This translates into CASSWAGTTEAFF.

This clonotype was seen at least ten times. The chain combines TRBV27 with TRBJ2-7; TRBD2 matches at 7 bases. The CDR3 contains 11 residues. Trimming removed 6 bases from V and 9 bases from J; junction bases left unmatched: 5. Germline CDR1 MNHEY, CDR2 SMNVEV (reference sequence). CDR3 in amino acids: CASRGGSVQYF. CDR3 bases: TGTGCCAGCAGGGGCGGGAGTGTGCAGTACTTC.

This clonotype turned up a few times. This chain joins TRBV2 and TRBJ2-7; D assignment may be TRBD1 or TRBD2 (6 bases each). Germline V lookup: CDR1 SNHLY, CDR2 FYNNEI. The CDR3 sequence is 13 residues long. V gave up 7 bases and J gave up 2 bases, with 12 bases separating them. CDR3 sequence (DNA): TGTGCCAGCACCGGAGGGGGAACCTACGAGCAGTACTTC. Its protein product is CASTGGGTYEQYF. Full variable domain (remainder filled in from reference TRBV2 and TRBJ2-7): EPEVTQTPSHQVTQMGQEVILRCVPISNHLYFYWYRQILGQKVEFLVSFYNNEISEKSEIFDDQFSVERPDGSNFTLKIRSTKLEDSAMYFCASTGGGTYEQYFGPGTRLTVT.

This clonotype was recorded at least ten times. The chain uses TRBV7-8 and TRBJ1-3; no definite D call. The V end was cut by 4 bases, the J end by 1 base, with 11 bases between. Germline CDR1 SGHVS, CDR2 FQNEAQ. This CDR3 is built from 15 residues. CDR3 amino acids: CASSSEYGSGNTIYF. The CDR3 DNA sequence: TGTGCCAGCAGCTCTGAATATGGATCTGGAAACACCATATATTTT.